What follows is one TCR beta chain and its context. MiXCR, run by TCRdb on the RT-PCR reads, gives a single entry per CDR3 protein. In the table there are roughly 940,000 distinct CDR3 sequences, approximately 19% of which are singletons. This sample is drawn from a study of patients and donors after allogeneic stem cell transplantation. What was sequenced was blood, either unsorted or a sorted T cell fraction (not recorded which). This clonotype originated in a human donor who was either an allogeneic HSCT recipient or a stem cell or donor lymphocyte infusion donor (not recorded which). It is not recorded whose cells these are; they may come from a transplant donor.

CDR3 sequence reads: CASSLASSGSADTQYF. CDR3 in DNA: TGCGCCAGCAGCTTGGCGTCTAGCGGGAGTGCAGATACGCAGTATTTT. This chain uses TRBV5-1 with TRBJ2-3, with TRBD2 matching 10 bases. Germline V lookup: CDR1 SGHRS, CDR2 YFSETQ. Trimming at V came to 0 bases and at J to 4 bases, leaving 5 bases not matched to a gene. CDR3 length: 16 amino acids.